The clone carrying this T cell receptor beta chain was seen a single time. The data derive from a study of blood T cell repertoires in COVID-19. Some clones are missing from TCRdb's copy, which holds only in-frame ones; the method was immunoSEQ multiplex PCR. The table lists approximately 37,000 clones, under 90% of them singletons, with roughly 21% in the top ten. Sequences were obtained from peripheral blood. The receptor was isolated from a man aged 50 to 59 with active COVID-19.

The CDR3 loop is CASSLVGVTTLSGNTIYF. In DNA form, the CDR3 reads TGTGCCAGCAGCTTAGTGGGAGTCACTACCCTTTCTGGAAACACCATATATTTT. This chain connects TRBV7-2 to TRBJ1-3; D uncertain. Germline CDR1 is SGHTA and CDR2 is FQGNSA. The CDR3 is made up of 18 amino acids. V shed 1 base and J shed 1 base, with 17 bases lying between them.